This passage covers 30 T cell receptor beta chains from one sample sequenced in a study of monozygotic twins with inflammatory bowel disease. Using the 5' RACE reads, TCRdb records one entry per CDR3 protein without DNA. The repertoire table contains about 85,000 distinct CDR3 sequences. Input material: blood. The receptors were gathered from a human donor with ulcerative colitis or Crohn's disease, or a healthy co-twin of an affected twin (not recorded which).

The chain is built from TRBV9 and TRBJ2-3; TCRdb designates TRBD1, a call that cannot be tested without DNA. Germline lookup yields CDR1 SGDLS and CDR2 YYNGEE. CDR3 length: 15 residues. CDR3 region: CASSVAQGVTDTQYF.

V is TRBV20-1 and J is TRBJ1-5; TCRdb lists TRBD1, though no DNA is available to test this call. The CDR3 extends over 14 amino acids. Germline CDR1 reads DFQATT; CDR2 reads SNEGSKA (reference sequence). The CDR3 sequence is CSARMTGDAQPQHF.

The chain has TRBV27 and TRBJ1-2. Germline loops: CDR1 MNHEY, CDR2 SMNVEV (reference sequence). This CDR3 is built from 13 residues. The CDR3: CASSFQGNYGYTF.

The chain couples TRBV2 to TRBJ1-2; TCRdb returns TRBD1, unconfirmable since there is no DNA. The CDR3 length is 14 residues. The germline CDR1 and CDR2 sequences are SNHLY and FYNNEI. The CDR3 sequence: CASSGTGAFYGYTF.

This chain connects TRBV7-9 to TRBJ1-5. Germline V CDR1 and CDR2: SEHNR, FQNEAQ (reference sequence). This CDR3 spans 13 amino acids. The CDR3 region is CASSLAQSQPQHF. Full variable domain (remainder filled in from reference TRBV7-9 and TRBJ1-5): DTGVSQNPRHKITKRGQNVTFRCDPISEHNRLYWYRQTLGQGPEFLTYFQNEAQLEKSRLLSDRFSAERPKGSFSTLEIQRTEQGDSAMYLCASSLAQSQPQHFGDGTRLSIL.

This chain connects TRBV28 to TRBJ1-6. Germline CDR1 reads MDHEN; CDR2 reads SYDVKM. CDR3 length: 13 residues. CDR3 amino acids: CASLSSYNSPLHF. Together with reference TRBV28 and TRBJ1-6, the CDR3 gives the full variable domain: DVKVTQSSRYLVKRTGEKVFLECVQDMDHENMFWYRQDPGLGLRLIYFSYDVKMKEKGDIPEGYSVSREKKERFSLILESASTNQTSMYLCASLSSYNSPLHFGNGTRLTVT.

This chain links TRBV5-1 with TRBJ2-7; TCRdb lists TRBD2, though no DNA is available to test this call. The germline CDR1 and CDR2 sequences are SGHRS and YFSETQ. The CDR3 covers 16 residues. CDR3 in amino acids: CASSFRLAGAGDEQYF.

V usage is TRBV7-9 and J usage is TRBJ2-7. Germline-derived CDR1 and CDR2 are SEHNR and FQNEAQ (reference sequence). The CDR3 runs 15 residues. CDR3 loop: CASSLPQGVGYEQYF.

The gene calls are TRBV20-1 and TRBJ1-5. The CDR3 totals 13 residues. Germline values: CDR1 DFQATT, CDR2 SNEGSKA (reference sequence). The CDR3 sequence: CSAAGREAQPQHF.

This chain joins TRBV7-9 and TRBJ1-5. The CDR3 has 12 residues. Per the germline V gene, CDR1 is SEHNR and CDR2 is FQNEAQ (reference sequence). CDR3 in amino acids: CATSQENQPQHF.

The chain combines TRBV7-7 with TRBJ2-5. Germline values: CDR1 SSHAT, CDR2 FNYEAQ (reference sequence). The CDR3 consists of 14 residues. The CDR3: CASSASGVSGTQYF.

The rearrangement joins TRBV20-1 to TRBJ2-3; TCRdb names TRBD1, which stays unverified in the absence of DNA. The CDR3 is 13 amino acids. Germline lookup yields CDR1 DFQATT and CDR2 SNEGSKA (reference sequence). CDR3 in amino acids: CSAYRDSTDTQYF.

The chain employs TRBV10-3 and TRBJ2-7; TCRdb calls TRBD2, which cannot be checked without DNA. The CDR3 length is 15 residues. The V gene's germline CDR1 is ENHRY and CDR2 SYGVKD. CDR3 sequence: CAISEWTSGSYEQYF.

Here the CDR3 reads CASSRSRYTEAFF. This chain uses TRBV7-9 with TRBJ1-1. The CDR3 contains 13 residues. Germline CDR1 and CDR2: SEHNR and FQNEAQ (reference sequence).

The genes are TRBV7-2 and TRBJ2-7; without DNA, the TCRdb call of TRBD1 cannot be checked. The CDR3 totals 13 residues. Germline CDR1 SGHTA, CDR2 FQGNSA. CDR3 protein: CASSLGRRYEQYF.

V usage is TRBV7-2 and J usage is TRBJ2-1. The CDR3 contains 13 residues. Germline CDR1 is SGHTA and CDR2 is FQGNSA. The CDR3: CASSFSRNNEQFF.

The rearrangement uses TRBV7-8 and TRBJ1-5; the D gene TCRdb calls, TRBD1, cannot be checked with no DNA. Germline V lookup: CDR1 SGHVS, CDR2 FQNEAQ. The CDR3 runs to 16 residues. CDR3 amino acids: CASSARDRGLNQPQHF.

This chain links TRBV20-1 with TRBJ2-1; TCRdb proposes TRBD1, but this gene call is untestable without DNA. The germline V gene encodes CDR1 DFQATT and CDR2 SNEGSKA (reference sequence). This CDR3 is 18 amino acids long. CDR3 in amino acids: CSARDEALGPHSYNEQFF.

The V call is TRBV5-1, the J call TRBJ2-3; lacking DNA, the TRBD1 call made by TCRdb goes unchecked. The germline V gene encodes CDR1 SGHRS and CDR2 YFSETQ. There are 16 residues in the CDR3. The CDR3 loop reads CASSLAGRLSTDTQYF.

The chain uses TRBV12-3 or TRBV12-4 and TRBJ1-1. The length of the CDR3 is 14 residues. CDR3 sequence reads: CASSLVTVNTEAFF.

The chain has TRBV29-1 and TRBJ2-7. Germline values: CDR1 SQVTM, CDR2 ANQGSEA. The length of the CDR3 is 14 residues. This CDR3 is CSVEGEFLTYEQYF.

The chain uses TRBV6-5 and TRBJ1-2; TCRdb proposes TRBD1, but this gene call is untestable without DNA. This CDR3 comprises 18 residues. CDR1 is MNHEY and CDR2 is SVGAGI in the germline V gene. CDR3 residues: CASSYSGQGRRLGYGYTF.

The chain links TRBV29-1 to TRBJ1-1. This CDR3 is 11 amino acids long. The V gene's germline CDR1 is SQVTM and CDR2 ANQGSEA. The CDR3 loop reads CSVGRNTEAFF. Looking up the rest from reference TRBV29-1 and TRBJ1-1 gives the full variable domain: SAVISQKPSRDICQRGTSLTIQCQVDSQVTMMFWYRQQPGQSLTLIATANQGSEATYESGFVIDKFPISRPNLTFSTLTVSNMSPEDSSIYLCSVGRNTEAFFGQGTRLTVV.

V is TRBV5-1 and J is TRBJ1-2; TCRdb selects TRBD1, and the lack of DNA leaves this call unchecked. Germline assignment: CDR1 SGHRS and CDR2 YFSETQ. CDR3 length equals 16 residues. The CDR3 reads CASSSLPGQANYGYTF.

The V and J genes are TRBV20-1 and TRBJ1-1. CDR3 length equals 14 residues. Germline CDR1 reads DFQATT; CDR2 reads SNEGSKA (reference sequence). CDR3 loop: CSASLAVMNTEAFF.

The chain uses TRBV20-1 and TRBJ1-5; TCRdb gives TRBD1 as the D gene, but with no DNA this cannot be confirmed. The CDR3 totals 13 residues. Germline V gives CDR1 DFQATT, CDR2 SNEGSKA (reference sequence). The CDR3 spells CSARPPGDQPQHF.

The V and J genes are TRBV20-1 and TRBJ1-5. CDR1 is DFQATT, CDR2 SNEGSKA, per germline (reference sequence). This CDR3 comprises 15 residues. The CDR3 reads CSARRVGDSNQPQHF.

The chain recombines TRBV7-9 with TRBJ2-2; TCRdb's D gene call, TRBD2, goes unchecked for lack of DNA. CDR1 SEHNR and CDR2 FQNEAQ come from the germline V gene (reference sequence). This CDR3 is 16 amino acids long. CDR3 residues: CASSRGRAANTGELFF.

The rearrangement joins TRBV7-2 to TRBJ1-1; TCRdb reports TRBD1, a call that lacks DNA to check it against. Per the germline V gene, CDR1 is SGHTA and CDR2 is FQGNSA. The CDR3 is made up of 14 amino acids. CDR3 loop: CASRDRGGNTEAFF.

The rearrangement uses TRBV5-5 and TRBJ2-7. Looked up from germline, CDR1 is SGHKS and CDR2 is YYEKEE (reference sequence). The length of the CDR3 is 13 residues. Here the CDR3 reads CASSFIPDYEQYF.